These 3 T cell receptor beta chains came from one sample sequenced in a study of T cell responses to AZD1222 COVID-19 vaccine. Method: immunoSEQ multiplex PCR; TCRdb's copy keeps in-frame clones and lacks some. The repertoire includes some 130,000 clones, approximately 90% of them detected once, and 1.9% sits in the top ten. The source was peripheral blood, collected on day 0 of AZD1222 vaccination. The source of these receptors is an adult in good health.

CDR3 in DNA: TGCAGCGTTGTACGGAGCTCTGGAAACACCATATATTTT. This translates into CSVVRSSGNTIYF. The chain joins TRBV29-1 to TRBJ1-3; D ambiguous. V gave up 4 bases and J gave up 0 bases, with 7 bases separating them. The CDR3 extends over 13 amino acids. From germline, CDR1 is SQVTM and CDR2 ANQGSEA.

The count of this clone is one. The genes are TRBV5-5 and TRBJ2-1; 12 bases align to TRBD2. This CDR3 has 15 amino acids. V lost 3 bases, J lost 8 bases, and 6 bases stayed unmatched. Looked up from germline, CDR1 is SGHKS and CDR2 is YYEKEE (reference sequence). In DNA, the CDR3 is TGTGCCAGCAGCTCGACTAGCGGGAGTCGGCATGAGCAGTTCTTC. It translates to CASSSTSGSRHEQFF.

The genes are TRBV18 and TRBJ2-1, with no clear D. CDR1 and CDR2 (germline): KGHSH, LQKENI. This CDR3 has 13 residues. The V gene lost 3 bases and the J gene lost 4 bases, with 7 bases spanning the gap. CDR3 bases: TGTGCCAGCTCACCCAGTAGATACAATGAGCAGTTCTTC. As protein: CASSPSRYNEQFF.